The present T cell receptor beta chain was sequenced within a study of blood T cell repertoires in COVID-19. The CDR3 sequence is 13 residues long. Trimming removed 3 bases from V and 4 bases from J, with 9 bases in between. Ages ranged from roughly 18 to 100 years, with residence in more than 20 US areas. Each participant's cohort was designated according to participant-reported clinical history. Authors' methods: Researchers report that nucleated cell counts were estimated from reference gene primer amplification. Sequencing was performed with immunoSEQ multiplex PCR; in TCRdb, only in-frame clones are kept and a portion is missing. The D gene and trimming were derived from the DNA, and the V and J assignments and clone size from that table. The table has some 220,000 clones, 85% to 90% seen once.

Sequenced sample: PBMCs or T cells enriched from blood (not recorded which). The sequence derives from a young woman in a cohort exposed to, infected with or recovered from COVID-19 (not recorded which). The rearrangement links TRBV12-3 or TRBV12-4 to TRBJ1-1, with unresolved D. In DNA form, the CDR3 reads TGTGCCAGCAGTTTTCGGGTTGGCACTGAAGCTTTCTTT. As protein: CASSFRVGTEAFF.